The rows below give T cell receptor beta chains drawn from one sample of a study of regulatory T cells in long-lasting Graves disease. Via MiXCR, TCRdb re-called the multiplex PCR reads, giving one row per CDR3 protein. The sample yields almost 350,000 distinct CDR3 sequences, less than 20% seen once. The starting material was peripheral blood mononuclear cells (PBMCs), obtained when the disease was refractory, from a patient treated with antithyroid drugs. These receptors all stem from a female donor with Graves disease. CDR3s include the opening cysteine and the closing phenylalanine or tryptophan. D genes are given only for firm matches. Size is stated for part of the rows, as once, few or many counts, or as a class when the clone is expanded.

>NA|TRBJ1-6|once|TRBV30
CAWSVGQSLNSPLHF
TGTGCCTGGAGTGTAGGACAGAGCCTCAATTCACCCCTCCACTTT
>TRBD1|TRBJ2-7|NA|TRBV30
CAWGRGLSEQYF
TGTGCCTGGGGCAGGGGGCTAAGCGAGCAGTACTTC
>NA|TRBJ2-5|many|TRBV2
CASGDSETQYF
TGTGCCAGCGGGGATTCGGAGACCCAGTACTTC
>NA|TRBJ1-5|NA|TRBV7-9
CASSRDGYQPQHF
TGTGCCAGCAGCCGGGACGGTTATCAGCCCCAGCATTTT
>TRBD1|TRBJ1-1|many|TRBV7-9
CASSPRPVQGENEAFF
TGTGCCAGCAGCCCACGTCCCGTACAGGGGGAAAATGAAGCTTTCTTT
>NA|TRBJ2-5|many|TRBV3-1
CASSHRGAETQYF
TGTGCCAGCAGCCACAGGGGGGCAGAGACCCAGTACTTC
>TRBD1|TRBJ2-1|few|TRBV10-3
CAIRRTGENEQFF
TGTGCCATCAGGAGGACAGGAGAGAATGAGCAGTTCTTC
>NA|TRBJ1-1|many|TRBV12-3/TRBV12-4
CASSPPRGWRQGTEAFF
TGTGCCAGCAGTCCGCCCAGGGGCTGGAGACAAGGGACTGAAGCTTTCTTT
>TRBD1|TRBJ2-5|NA|TRBV13
CASSLGTGGWETQYF
TGTGCCAGCAGCTTGGGGACAGGGGGCTGGGAGACCCAGTACTTC
>NA|TRBJ2-2|many|TRBV11-2
CASSSRNTGELFF
TGTGCCAGCAGTTCAAGGAACACCGGGGAGCTGTTTTTT
>TRBD1|TRBJ1-6|NA|TRBV7-9
CASSSPGTGYNSPLHF
TGTGCCAGCAGCTCACCCGGGACAGGCTATAATTCACCCCTCCACTTT
>NA|TRBJ2-7|NA|TRBV20-1
CSAPTGTSYEQYF
TGCAGTGCGCCGACAGGGACTTCCTACGAGCAGTACTTC
>TRBD1|TRBJ2-5|few|TRBV12-3/TRBV12-4
CASSLRQGALTQYF
TGTGCCAGCAGCTTGAGACAGGGGGCATTGACCCAGTACTTC
>NA|TRBJ1-2|many|TRBV2
CAVRRTGNYGYTF
TGTGCCGTACGGAGAACAGGGAACTATGGCTACACCTTC
>TRBD1|TRBJ2-7|NA|TRBV12-3/TRBV12-4
CASSYPQTGGSREQYF
TGTGCCAGCAGTTACCCTCAGACAGGGGGGTCTCGGGAGCAGTACTTC
>NA|TRBJ2-7|NA|TRBV25-1
CASSSGTYIYEQYF
TGTGCCAGCAGTTCCGGGACTTACATCTACGAGCAGTACTTC
>TRBD1|TRBJ1-1|few|TRBV5-1
CASSAGAGGLTEAFF
TGCGCCAGCAGCGCAGGGGCAGGGGGATTGACTGAAGCTTTCTTT
>NA|TRBJ2-7|NA|TRBV18
CASSPTQGIGAYEQYF
TGTGCCAGCTCACCGACCCAGGGGATCGGGGCCTACGAGCAGTACTTC
>NA|TRBJ2-5|many|TRBV6-2/TRBV6-3
CASSYTPGVQETQYF
TGTGCCAGCAGTTACACTCCAGGGGTTCAAGAGACCCAGTACTTC
>NA|TRBJ1-5|many|TRBV5-1
CASSLAPTDSFNQPQHF
TGCGCCAGCAGCTTGGCGCCGACTGACAGTTTCAATCAGCCCCAGCATTTT
>NA|TRBJ1-5|NA|TRBV7-9
CASSKAGGSNQPQHF
TGTGCCAGCAGCAAAGCCGGGGGATCGAATCAGCCCCAGCATTTT
>NA|TRBJ2-1|NA|TRBV25-1
CASTSLQGGNEQFF
TGTGCCAGCACCTCTCTTCAAGGGGGCAATGAGCAGTTCTTC
>NA|TRBJ1-6|NA|TRBV12-3/TRBV12-4
CAHRVYSPLHF
TGTGCCCACAGGGTCTACTCACCCCTCCACTTT
>NA|TRBJ2-2|NA|TRBV27
CASSFRLTDTGELFF
TGTGCCAGCAGTTTTCGGCTGACGGACACCGGGGAGCTGTTTTTT
>NA|TRBJ1-1|many|TRBV5-1
CASRHSGNTEAFF
TGCGCCAGCAGACACTCGGGTAACACTGAAGCTTTCTTT
>NA|TRBJ1-5|few|TRBV19
CASRTGTHSNQPQHF
TGTGCCAGTAGAACCGGGACACACAGCAATCAGCCCCAGCATTTT
>NA|TRBJ2-7|many|TRBV18
CASSPGLSYEQYF
TGTGCCAGCTCACCGGGACTTTCCTACGAGCAGTACTTC
>TRBD1|TRBJ2-7|many|TRBV12-3/TRBV12-4
CASSLGRGLQQYF
TGTGCCAGCAGTTTAGGAAGGGGGCTACAGCAGTACTTC
>NA|TRBJ2-7|NA|TRBV3-1
CASSQVQGGNEQYF
TGTGCCAGCAGCCAAGTGCAGGGGGGTAACGAGCAGTACTTC
>TRBD1|TRBJ1-1|few|TRBV20-1
CSARDPFRTGGDTEAFF
TGCAGTGCTAGAGATCCTTTCAGGACAGGGGGGGACACTGAAGCTTTCTTT
>TRBD2|TRBJ2-7|NA|TRBV2
CTSTEQREVSYEQCF
TGTACCAGCACTGAGCAGCGGGAGGTATCCTACGAGCAGTGCTTC
>TRBD1|TRBJ2-7|NA|TRBV6-4
CASSYTSGTGTYEQYF
TGTGCCAGCAGTTACACTTCCGGGACAGGGACCTACGAGCAGTACTTC
>NA|TRBJ1-1|many|TRBV5-4
CASSLEWGDTEAFF
TGTGCCAGCAGCTTGGAATGGGGAGACACTGAAGCTTTCTTT
>NA|TRBJ1-2|NA|TRBV20-1
CSASPGAGYGYTF
TGCAGTGCTAGTCCGGGGGCGGGCTATGGCTACACCTTC
>NA|TRBJ1-5|many|TRBV19
CASSDGTWYQPQHF
TGTGCCAGTAGTGACGGGACATGGTATCAGCCCCAGCATTTT
>NA|TRBJ2-7|NA|TRBV6-9
CASSYNRISSYEQYF
TGTGCCAGCAGTTACAACCGAATTAGCTCCTACGAGCAGTACTTC
>NA|TRBJ2-6|few|TRBV30
CASEASGNSGANVLTF
TGTGCCTCCGAGGCTTCGGGGAACTCTGGGGCCAACGTCCTGACTTTC
>NA|TRBJ1-1|many|TRBV29-1
CSVELGRGTEAFF
TGCAGCGTTGAACTTGGCAGGGGCACTGAAGCTTTCTTT
>NA|TRBJ2-7|few|TRBV28
CASSVRTGEQYF
TGTGCCAGCAGTGTCCGGACGGGCGAGCAGTACTTC
>NA|TRBJ2-7|NA|TRBV5-8
CASSLFRSRATYEQYF
TGTGCCAGCAGCTTATTTCGGTCCCGGGCCACCTACGAGCAGTACTTC
>TRBD1|TRBJ2-5|few|TRBV4-2
CASSQVPGQGQETQYF
TGTGCCAGCAGCCAAGTACCGGGACAGGGACAAGAGACCCAGTACTTC
>TRBD1|TRBJ1-3|few|TRBV2
CASSYRDRGGFSGNTIYF
TGTGCCAGCAGCTACCGGGACAGGGGGGGATTTAGCGGAAACACCATATATTTT
>NA|TRBJ2-7|NA|TRBV29-1
CSANDSGQFYEQYF
TGCAGTGCTAACGATTCGGGGCAATTCTACGAGCAGTACTTC
>NA|TRBJ1-4|NA|TRBV12-3/TRBV12-4
CASSLRRTNEKLFF
TGTGCCAGCAGCCTAAGACGGACTAATGAAAAACTGTTTTTT
>NA|TRBJ2-2|NA|TRBV6-2/TRBV6-3
CASRGGRNTGELFF
TGTGCCAGTAGGGGGGGGAGGAACACCGGGGAGCTGTTTTTT
>NA|TRBJ1-5|many|TRBV29-1
CSVTQDVGNQPQHF
TGCAGCGTTACACAGGACGTTGGCAATCAGCCCCAGCATTTT
>TRBD1|TRBJ1-1|few|TRBV27
CASSPGTGDDTEAFF
TGTGCCAGCAGCCCGGGGACAGGTGATGACACTGAAGCTTTCTTT
>TRBD2|TRBJ2-5|few|TRBV9
CASSEGLAGGLKETQYF
TGTGCCAGCAGCGAGGGACTAGCGGGAGGGCTGAAAGAGACCCAGTACTTC
>NA|TRBJ2-5|many|TRBV7-9
CASSSREVQTQYF
TGTGCCAGCAGCTCCAGGGAGGTGCAGACCCAGTACTTC
>NA|TRBJ1-6|NA|TRBV18
CASSPVTAYNSPLHF
TGTGCCAGCTCACCGGTTACAGCTTATAATTCACCCCTCCACTTT
>TRBD1|TRBJ1-4|few|TRBV4-1
CASTQRQGIGTNEKLFF
TGCGCCAGCACCCAAAGACAGGGAATAGGGACTAATGAAAAACTGTTTTTT
>TRBD2|TRBJ2-4|many|TRBV28
CASGGRALAKNIQYF
TGTGCCAGCGGCGGGAGGGCCCTAGCCAAAAACATTCAGTACTTC
>NA|TRBJ1-4|NA|TRBV6-1
CASFSLSGEKLFF
TGTGCCAGTTTCTCTTTATCGGGGGAAAAACTGTTTTTT
>TRBD1|TRBJ1-1|many|TRBV9
CASSEDRTDTEAFF
TGTGCCAGCAGCGAGGACAGGACGGACACTGAAGCTTTCTTT
>TRBD1|TRBJ1-2|many|TRBV24-1
CATSDPGQVLDGYTF
TGTGCCACCAGTGATCCCGGACAGGTTCTGGATGGCTACACCTTC
>TRBD1|TRBJ1-6|NA|TRBV4-3
CASSQRTGELYNSPLHF
TGCGCCAGCAGCCAGCGGACAGGAGAACTCTATAATTCACCCCTCCACTTT